This section outlines one T cell receptor beta chain sequence together with its context. The antigen remains undetermined. These data belong to a study of CD8+CD57+ T cells in acquired aplastic anemia. Both TCR beta VDJ combination and CDR3 sequence profiling were carried out. Genomic DNA was the template for this profiling. One entry per CDR3 protein results from TCRdb running MiXCR on the reads. The sample has under 350,000 distinct CDR3 sequences, about three fifths seen once; the top ten hold under 1.5%. Study observations and caveats: The same twenty-nine CD8+ CDR3 sequences occurred in patients and in controls. Researchers reported that CD8+ Simpson's diversity was not significantly different in patients versus controls.

Previously, flow cytometry had revealed CD8+CD57+ cell expansion in the patients chosen for sequencing. Sequencing was done on a sample of sorted CD4+, CD8+, or CD8+CD57+ T cells (not recorded which) from PBMCs. The receptor was isolated from a human donor with aplastic anemia.

DNA of the CDR3: TGTGCCAGCAGCCAAGATCCAGGAGGCGGGGGGAGTAATGAAAAACTGTTTTTT. Encoded protein: CASSQDPGGGGSNEKLFF. The chain carries TRBV14 and TRBJ1-4; maybe TRBD1 (5 bases). The CDR3 has 18 amino acids. Germline V gene sequence: CDR1 SGHDN, CDR2 FVKESK. Trimming left V 0 bases short and J 4 bases short, with 18 bases between.